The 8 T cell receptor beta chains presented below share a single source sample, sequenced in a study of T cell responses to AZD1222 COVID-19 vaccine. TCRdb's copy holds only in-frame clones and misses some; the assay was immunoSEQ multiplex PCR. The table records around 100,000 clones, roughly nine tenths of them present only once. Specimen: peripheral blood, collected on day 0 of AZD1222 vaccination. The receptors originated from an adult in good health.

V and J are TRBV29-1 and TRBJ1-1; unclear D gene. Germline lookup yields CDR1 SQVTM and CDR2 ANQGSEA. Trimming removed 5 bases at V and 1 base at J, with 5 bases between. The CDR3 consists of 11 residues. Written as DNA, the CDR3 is TGCAGCGTTAGCGAGAACACTGAAGCTTTCTTT. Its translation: CSVSENTEAFF.

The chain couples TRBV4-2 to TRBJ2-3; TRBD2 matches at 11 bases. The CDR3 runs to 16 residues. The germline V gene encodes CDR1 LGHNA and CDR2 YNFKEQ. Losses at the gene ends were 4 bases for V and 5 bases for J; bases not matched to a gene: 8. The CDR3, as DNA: TGTGCCAGCAGCCTCGGGACTAGCGGCGAAGGAGATACGCAGTATTTT. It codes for CASSLGTSGEGDTQYF.

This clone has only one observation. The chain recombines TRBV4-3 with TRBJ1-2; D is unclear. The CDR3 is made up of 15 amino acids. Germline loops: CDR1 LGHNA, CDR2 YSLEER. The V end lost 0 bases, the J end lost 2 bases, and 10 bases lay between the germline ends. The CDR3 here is CASSQDTWVNYGYTF. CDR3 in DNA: TGCGCCAGCAGCCAAGATACCTGGGTAAACTATGGCTACACCTTC.

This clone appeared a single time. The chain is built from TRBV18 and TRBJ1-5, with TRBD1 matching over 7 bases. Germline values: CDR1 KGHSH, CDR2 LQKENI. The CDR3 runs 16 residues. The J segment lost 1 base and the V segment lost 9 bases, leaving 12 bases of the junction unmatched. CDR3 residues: CASTRERQGSNQPQHF. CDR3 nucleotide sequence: TGTGCCAGTACCAGGGAAAGACAGGGCAGCAATCAGCCCCAGCATTTT.

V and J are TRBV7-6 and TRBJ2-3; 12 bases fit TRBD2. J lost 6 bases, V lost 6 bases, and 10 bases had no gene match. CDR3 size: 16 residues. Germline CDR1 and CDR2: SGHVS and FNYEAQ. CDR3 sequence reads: CASSQTTSGGTDTQYF. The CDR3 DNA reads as TGTGCCAGCAGTCAGACGACTAGCGGGGGAACGGATACGCAGTATTTT.

Written as DNA, the CDR3 is TGTGCCAGCTTACCGGGACAGGGGGGCTATGGCTACACCTTC. Its protein is CASLPGQGGYGYTF. The chain joins TRBV2 to TRBJ1-2, with TRBD1 matching 11 bases. The CDR3 length is 14 residues. After removal of 8 bases from V and 4 bases from J, the junction contained 6 bases not matched to a gene. Per germline, CDR1 SNHLY and CDR2 FYNNEI. The whole variable domain, remainder taken from reference TRBV2 and TRBJ1-2, is EPEVTQTPSHQVTQMGQEVILRCVPISNHLYFYWYRQILGQKVEFLVSFYNNEISEKSEIFDDQFSVERPDGSNFTLKIRSTKLEDSAMYFCASLPGQGGYGYTFGSGTRLTVV.

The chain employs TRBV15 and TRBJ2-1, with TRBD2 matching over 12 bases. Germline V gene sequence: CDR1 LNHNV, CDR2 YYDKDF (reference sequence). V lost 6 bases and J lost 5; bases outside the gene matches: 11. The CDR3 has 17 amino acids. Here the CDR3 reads CATSASRLAGEHNEQFF. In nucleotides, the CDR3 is TGTGCCACCAGTGCTTCTCGACTAGCGGGGGAGCACAATGAGCAGTTCTTC.

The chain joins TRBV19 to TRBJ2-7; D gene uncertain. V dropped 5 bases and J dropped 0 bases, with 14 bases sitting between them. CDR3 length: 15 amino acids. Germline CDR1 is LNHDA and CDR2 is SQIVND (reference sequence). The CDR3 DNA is TGTGCCAGTAGTGACCCTAAGGCCGGCTCCTACGAGCAGTACTTC. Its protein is CASSDPKAGSYEQYF.